A single T cell receptor beta chain is shown here with its context. CDR3 length: 13 amino acids. Trimming pared 4 bases from V and 1 base from J, leaving 5 bases between. Germline V gene sequence: CDR1 SGDLS, CDR2 YYNGEE. This entry comes from a study of blood T cell repertoires in COVID-19. The overall study: The United States, Italy and Spain supplied acute and convalescent COVID-19 samples. The cDNA or gDNA used as material had been derived from T cells, B-cell-depleted T cells, or PBMCs.

As handled by the study authors: Amplification from reference gene primers served as the basis for estimated nucleated cell counts. Profiled with immunoSEQ multiplex PCR; TCRdb holds only in-frame clones, not every one. The V and J calls and clone size come from that table; D and trimming were worked out from the DNA. The table has 150,000 to 200,000 clones, roughly 91% seen once. The TCR was taken from a human donor in a cohort sampled during active COVID-19. The specimen was peripheral blood. The rearrangement uses TRBV9 and TRBJ2-2; no clear D gene. CDR3 DNA: TGTGCCAGCAGCCTAAAGAACACCGGGGAGCTGTTTTTT. It yields the protein CASSLKNTGELFF.